This TCR beta chain is drawn from a study of blood T cell repertoires in COVID-19. As for the study in general: Specimens from acute and convalescent COVID-19 originated in the United States, Italy and Spain. PBMCs, B-cell-depleted T cells, or T cells were the source of the cDNA or gDNA that made up the material.

As originally analysed: Cell counts per sample came from amplifying reference gene primers. TCRdb keeps only in-frame clones here, not all; method: immunoSEQ multiplex PCR. The DNA gave D and trimming, while V, J and clone size come from that table. The sample records 20,000 or so clones, around nine tenths being singletons. V was pared by 6 bases and J by 2 bases, with 6 bases of the junction left unmatched. Germline-derived CDR1 and CDR2 are ENHRY and SYGVKD. The CDR3 extends over 15 amino acids. This sequence was found in a human donor in a cohort sampled during active COVID-19. The V gene is TRBV10-3, the J gene TRBJ2-2; 7 positions agree with TRBD2. The specimen was peripheral blood. The CDR3 bases are TGTGCCATCAGGGGACCGGGGGGTAACACCGGGGAGCTGTTTTTT. It is translated as CAIRGPGGNTGELFF.